This T cell receptor beta chain originates from a study of CD8 T cells in ankylosing spondylitis. Construction of TCR beta libraries was performed using quantitative 5'-RACE with molecular barcodes. From the 5' RACE reads, TCRdb called clonotypes with MiXCR, one entry per CDR3 protein. This sample carries 200,000 to 250,000 distinct CDR3 sequences, about 10% of them seen once, and the ten largest clones take about a fifth. This clonotype was detected many times. V was trimmed by 4 bases and J by 0 bases, leaving 10 bases between them. CDR1 LGHNA and CDR2 YNFKEQ come from the germline V gene. The CDR3 loop spans 15 amino acids.

The material sequenced was blood, either unsorted or a sorted T cell fraction (not recorded which). The sequence came from a male donor with ankylosing spondylitis or in good health (not recorded which). This chain uses TRBV4-2 with TRBJ1-3; D is uncertain. The DNA of the CDR3 is TGTGCCAGCAGCCGTGGACGGGGCTCTGGAAACACCATATATTTT. It codes for CASSRGRGSGNTIYF.